These 11 T cell receptor beta chains were sequenced from one sample in a study of cytomegalovirus exposure and HLA in healthy donors (dated by TCRdb to the late 2010s). The library was produced with the immunoSEQ multiplex PCR assay. A mixture of 60 forward primers for TCR Vbeta segments and 13 reverse primers for TCR Jbeta segments was used in the multiplex PCR. TCRdb retrieved this table from immuneACCESS and kept in-frame rearrangements only. Not all clones are present; in checked studies, unresolved V genes account for under half, and no reason is known for the remainder. This sample gives some 160,000 clones in total; 79% of them show up just once. Of the sample, under 0.9% falls within the top ten clones. Source material: PBMCs. All receptors come from a woman between 40 and 55 years old in good health and CMV-seronegative.

The CDR3 loop is CASSIVTSGGAVNEQFF. The DNA of the CDR3 is TGTGCCAGTAGTATAGTGACTAGCGGGGGGGCGGTGAATGAGCAGTTCTTC. The chain is built from TRBV19 and TRBJ2-1, with 14 bases aligning to TRBD2. CDR3 size: 17 residues. Germline CDR1 is LNHDA and CDR2 is SQIVND (reference sequence). V lost 1 base, J lost 7 bases, and 6 bases stayed unmatched.

The CDR3 coding sequence is TGTGCCAGCAGCCAGGGGCTAGCGGGATCAGATACGCAGTATTTT. This encodes CASSQGLAGSDTQYF. The chain combines TRBV7-9 with TRBJ2-3; 9 positions agree with TRBD2. J gave up 4 bases and V 5 bases, and 7 bases lay outside the gene matches. Germline V lookup: CDR1 SEHNR, CDR2 FQNEAQ (reference sequence). This CDR3 comprises 15 residues.

The chain couples TRBV11-2 to TRBJ1-5, with 7 positions matching TRBD1. This CDR3 has 15 amino acids. CDR1 is SGHAT, CDR2 FQNNGV, per germline. V lost 5 bases, J lost 6 bases, and 10 bases stayed unmatched. CDR3: CASSRDRQGTQPQHF. The CDR3 nucleotides read TGTGCCAGCAGCCGCGACCGACAGGGAACTCAGCCCCAGCATTTT.

The chain employs TRBV6-5 and TRBJ2-7; maybe TRBD1 (6 bases). Deletions cut 4 bases from V and 6 bases from J, with 19 bases between. The CDR3 totals 15 residues. Germline CDR1 is MNHEY and CDR2 is SVGAGI. For the CDR3, the DNA is TGTGCCAGCAGTTTCCGGGACACCTCAGTTAGCGAGCAGTACTTC. It is translated as CASSFRDTSVSEQYF.

The chain is built from TRBV7-9 and TRBJ1-1; 11 nucleotides line up with TRBD1. After removal of 2 bases from V and 4 bases from J, the junction contained 6 bases not matched to a gene. The germline gives CDR1 SEHNR, CDR2 FQNEAQ (reference sequence). The CDR3 totals 16 residues. The CDR3 spells CASSLPAGTGGTEAFF. CDR3 bases: TGTGCCAGCAGCTTACCCGCCGGGACAGGGGGCACTGAAGCTTTCTTT.

The chain links TRBV27 to TRBJ2-6; D is perhaps TRBD1 (6 bases). This CDR3 is 17 amino acids long. CDR1 MNHEY and CDR2 SMNVEV come from the germline V gene (reference sequence). Between the trimmed V and J ends, which lost 2 bases and 0 bases, there was a span of 11 bases. The CDR3 loop is CASSLGDTISGANVLTF. CDR3 in DNA: TGTGCCAGCAGTTTAGGGGACACCATCTCTGGGGCCAACGTCCTGACTTTC.

CDR3 in amino acids: CASSLGPGTGGMLDGYTF. The CDR3 bases are TGCGCCAGCAGCCTGGGCCCCGGGACGGGCGGGATGCTAGATGGCTACACCTTC. The chain links TRBV5-1 to TRBJ1-2; maybe TRBD1 (5 bases). CDR1 and CDR2 (germline): SGHRS, YFSETQ. The CDR3 covers 18 residues. Trimming pared 4 bases from V and 6 bases from J, leaving 28 bases between.

This chain uses TRBV2 with TRBJ2-2; D not resolved. CDR1 and CDR2 from the germline V gene are SNHLY and FYNNEI. V was pared by 3 bases and J by 4 bases, with 9 bases between. The CDR3 extends over 14 amino acids. CDR3 sequence (DNA): TGTGCCAGCAGTGATGATCAGGCCACCGGGGAGCTGTTTTTT. The encoded protein is CASSDDQATGELFF.

The chain carries TRBV5-1 and TRBJ2-1; a possible D gene is TRBD1 (6 bases). V was trimmed by 7 bases and J by 2 bases, leaving 13 bases between them. The CDR3 length is 14 residues. Germline CDR1 reads SGHRS; CDR2 reads YFSETQ. CDR3 in DNA: TGCGCCAGCTGCCGGGACACCACCTACAATGAGCAGTTCTTC. Its protein is CASCRDTTYNEQFF.

The V and J genes are TRBV4-3 and TRBJ1-4, with 9 bases lining up with TRBD1. CDR1 and CDR2 from the germline V gene are LGHNA and YSLEER. J gave up 7 bases and V 4 bases, and 7 bases lay outside the gene matches. The CDR3 contains 15 residues. In DNA form, the CDR3 reads TGCGCCAGCAGCCGTTCCGGGACAGGGCTTGAAAAACTGTTTTTT. It is translated as CASSRSGTGLEKLFF.

In its sample, this clone was seen a few times. The chain is built from TRBV7-9 and TRBJ2-1; D call uncertain. Per germline, CDR1 SEHNR and CDR2 FQNEAQ (reference sequence). This CDR3 region has 11 residues. Between the trimmed V and J ends, which lost 3 bases and 9 bases, there was a span of 6 bases. The CDR3 DNA is TGTGCCAGCAGCTTCGAGCGTGAGCAGTTCTTC. As protein: CASSFEREQFF.